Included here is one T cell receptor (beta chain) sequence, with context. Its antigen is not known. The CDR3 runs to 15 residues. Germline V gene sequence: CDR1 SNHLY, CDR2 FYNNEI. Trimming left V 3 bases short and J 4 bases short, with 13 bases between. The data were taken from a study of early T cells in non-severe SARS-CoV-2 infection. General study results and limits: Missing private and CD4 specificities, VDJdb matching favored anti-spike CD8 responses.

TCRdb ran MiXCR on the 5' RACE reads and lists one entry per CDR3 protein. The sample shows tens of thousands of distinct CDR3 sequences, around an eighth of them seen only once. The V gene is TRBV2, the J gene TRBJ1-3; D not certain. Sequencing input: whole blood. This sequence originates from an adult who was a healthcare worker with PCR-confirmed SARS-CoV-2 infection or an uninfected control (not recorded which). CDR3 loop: CASSDDGGFGNTIYF. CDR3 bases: TGTGCCAGCAGTGATGATGGAGGCTTCGGAAACACCATATATTTT.